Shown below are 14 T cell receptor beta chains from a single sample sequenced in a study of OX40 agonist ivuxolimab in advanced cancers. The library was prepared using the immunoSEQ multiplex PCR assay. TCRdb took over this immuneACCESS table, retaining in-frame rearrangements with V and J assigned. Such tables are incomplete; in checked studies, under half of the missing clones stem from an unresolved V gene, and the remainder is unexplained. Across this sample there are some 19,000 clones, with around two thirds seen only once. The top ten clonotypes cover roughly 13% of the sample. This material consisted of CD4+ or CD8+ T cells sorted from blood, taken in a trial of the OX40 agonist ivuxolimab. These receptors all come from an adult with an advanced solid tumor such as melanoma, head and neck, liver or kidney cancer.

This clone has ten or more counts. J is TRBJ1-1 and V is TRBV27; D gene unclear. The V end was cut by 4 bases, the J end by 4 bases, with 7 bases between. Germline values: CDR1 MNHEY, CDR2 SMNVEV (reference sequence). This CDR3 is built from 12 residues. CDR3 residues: CASSSSLTEAFF. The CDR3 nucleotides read TGTGCCAGCAGTTCATCTCTCACTGAAGCTTTCTTT.

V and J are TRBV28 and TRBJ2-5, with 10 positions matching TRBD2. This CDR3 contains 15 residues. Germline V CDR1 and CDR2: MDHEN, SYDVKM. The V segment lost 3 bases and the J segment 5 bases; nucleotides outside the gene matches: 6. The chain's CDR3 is CASSFQAGGRETQYF. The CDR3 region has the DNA TGTGCCAGCAGTTTTCAAGCGGGAGGGCGGGAGACCCAGTACTTC.

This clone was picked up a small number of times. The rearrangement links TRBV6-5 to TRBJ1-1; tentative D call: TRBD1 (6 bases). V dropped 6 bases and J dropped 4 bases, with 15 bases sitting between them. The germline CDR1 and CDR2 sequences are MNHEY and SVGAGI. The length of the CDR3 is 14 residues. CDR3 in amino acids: CASSPREGGTEAFF. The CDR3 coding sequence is TGTGCCAGCAGCCCCAGGGAGGGGGGCACTGAAGCTTTCTTT.

The CDR3 sequence: CASSIDLGGPAFF. Here the CDR3 DNA reads TGTGCCAGTAGTATAGATCTTGGGGGTCCGGCTTTCTTT. V and J are TRBV19 and TRBJ1-1; perhaps TRBD1 as D (5 bases). V lost 0 bases and J 11 bases, leaving 13 bases between the germline ends. The CDR3 loop spans 13 amino acids. Germline CDR1 is LNHDA and CDR2 is SQIVND (reference sequence).

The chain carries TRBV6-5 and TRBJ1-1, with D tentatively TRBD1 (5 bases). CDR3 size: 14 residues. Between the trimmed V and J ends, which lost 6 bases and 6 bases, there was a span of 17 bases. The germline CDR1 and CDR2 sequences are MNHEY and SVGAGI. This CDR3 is CASRLRDEGSEAFF. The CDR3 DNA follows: TGTGCCAGCAGGCTCAGGGATGAGGGGTCTGAAGCTTTCTTT.

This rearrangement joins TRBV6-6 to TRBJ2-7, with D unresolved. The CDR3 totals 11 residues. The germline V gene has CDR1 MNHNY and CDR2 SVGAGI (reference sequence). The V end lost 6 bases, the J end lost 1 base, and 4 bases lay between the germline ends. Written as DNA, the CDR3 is TGTGCCAGCAGATCGTCCTACGAGCAGTACTTC. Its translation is CASRSSYEQYF.

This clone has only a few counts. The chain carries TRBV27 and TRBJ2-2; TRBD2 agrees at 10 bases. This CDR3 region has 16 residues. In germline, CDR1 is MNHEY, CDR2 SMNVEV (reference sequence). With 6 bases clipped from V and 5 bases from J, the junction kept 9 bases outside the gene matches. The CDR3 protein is CASSLQAGGPTGELFF. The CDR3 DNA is TGTGCCAGCAGCTTACAAGCGGGAGGGCCTACCGGGGAGCTGTTTTTT.

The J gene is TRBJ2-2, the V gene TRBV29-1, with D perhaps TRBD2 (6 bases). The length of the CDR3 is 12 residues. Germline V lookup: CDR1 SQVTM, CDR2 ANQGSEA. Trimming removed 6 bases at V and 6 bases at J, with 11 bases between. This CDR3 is CSVFSGSGELFF. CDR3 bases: TGCAGCGTCTTTAGCGGTTCCGGGGAGCTGTTTTTT.

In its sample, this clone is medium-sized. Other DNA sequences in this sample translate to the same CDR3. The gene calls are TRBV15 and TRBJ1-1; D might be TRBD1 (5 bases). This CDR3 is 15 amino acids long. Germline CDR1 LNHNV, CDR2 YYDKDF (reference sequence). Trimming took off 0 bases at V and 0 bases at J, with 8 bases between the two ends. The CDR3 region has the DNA TGTGCCACCAGCAGAGATCGGGGCTTGAACACTGAAGCTTTCTTT. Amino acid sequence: CATSRDRGLNTEAFF.

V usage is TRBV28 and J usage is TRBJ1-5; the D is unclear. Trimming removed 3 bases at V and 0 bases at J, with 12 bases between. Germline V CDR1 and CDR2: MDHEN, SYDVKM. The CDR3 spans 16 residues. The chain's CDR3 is CASSLLSRYSNQPQHF. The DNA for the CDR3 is TGTGCCAGCAGTTTGTTAAGCAGATATAGCAATCAGCCCCAGCATTTT. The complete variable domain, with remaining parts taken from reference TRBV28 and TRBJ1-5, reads DVKVTQSSRYLVKRTGEKVFLECVQDMDHENMFWYRQDPGLGLRLIYFSYDVKMKEKGDIPEGYSVSREKKERFSLILESASTNQTSMYLCASSLLSRYSNQPQHFGDGTRLSIL.

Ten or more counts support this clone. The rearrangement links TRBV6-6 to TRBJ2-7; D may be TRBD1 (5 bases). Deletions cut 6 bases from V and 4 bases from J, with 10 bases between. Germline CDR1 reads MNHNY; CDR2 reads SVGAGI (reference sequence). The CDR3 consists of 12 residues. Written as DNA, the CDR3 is TGTGCCAGCAGCCATGACAGTTACGAGCAGTACTTC. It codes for CASSHDSYEQYF.

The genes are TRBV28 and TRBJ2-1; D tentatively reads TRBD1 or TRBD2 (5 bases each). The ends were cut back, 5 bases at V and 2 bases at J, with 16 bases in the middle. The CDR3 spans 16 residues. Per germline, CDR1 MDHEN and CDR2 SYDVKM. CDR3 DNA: TGTGCCAGCAGTGCGCCAGGGACGGGGCCCTACAATGAGCAGTTCTTC. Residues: CASSAPGTGPYNEQFF. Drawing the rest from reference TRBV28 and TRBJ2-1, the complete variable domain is DVKVTQSSRYLVKRTGEKVFLECVQDMDHENMFWYRQDPGLGLRLIYFSYDVKMKEKGDIPEGYSVSREKKERFSLILESASTNQTSMYLCASSAPGTGPYNEQFFGPGTRLTVL.

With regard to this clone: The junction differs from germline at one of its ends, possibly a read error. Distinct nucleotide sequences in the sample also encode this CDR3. The CDR3 region has the DNA TGTGCTAGCAGCTTATCGGGGGTGTCCTACAATGAGCAGTTCTTC. Its protein is CASSLSGVSYNEQFF. V gene TRBV7-7 combines with J gene TRBJ2-1; TRBD2 might be the D (6 bases). Germline V CDR1 and CDR2: SSHAT, FNYEAQ (reference sequence). The CDR3 consists of 15 residues.

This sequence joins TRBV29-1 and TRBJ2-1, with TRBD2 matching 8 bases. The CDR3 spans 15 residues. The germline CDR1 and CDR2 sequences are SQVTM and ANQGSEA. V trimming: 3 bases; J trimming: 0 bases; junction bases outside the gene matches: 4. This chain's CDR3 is CSVDGGGGSYNEQFF. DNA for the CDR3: TGCAGCGTTGACGGGGGGGGAGGCTCCTACAATGAGCAGTTCTTC.